Given below is one TCR beta chain in context. Its matching antigen is unknown. The junction shows a germline mismatch at one end, possibly a read error. This sample was taken from a study of blood T cells in healthy people across ages. Sample-barcoded 5' priming and a J-beta primer mix drove a second PCR of roughly 7 to 11 cycles. TCRdb itself ran the 5' RACE reads through MiXCR, one entry per CDR3 protein. This table holds fewer than 1 million distinct CDR3 sequences, approximately 44% found once. There were healthy Caucasian individuals from Russia, aged roughly 6 to 100, serving as donors. Drawn from each donor were ten milliliters of peripheral blood. CDR3 length equals 16 residues. General study findings and limits: Across the age range, TCR beta diversity per million T cells fell in a roughly linear way. Considered underestimates were the diversity estimates obtained from one million T cells.

This clonotype was obtained from a man between 60 and 70 years old in good health. Sequencing was carried out using blood. This sequence joins TRBV12-3 or TRBV12-4 and TRBJ2-1; D could derive from TRBD1 or TRBD2 (5 bases each). CDR3: CVSSLRGASRHNEQFF. Written as DNA, the CDR3 is TGTGTCAGCAGTTTAAGGGGAGCCTCAAGGCACAATGAGCAGTTCTTC.